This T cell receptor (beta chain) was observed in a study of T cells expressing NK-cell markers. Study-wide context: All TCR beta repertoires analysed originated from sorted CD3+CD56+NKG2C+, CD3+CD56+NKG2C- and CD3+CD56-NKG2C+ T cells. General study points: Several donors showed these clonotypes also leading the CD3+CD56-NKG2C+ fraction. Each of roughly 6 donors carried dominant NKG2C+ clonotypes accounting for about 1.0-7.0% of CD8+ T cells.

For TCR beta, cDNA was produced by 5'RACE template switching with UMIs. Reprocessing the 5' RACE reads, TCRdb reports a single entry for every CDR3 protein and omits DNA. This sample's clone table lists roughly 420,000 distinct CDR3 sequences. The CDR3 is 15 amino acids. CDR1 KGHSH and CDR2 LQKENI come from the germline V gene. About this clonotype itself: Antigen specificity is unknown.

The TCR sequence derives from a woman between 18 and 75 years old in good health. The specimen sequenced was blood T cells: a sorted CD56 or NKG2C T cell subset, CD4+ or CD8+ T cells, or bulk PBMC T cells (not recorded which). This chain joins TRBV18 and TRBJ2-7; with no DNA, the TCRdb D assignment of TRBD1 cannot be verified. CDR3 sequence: CASSPQGYPGAEQYF.